This passage covers 13 T cell receptor beta chains from one sample sequenced in a study of shared clonotypes between healthy human individuals. Repertoires were generated with immunoSEQ multiplex PCR, while TCRdb's copy carries only in-frame clones and drops some. The data hold about 2,500,000 clones, with 90% to 95% observed a single time. The sample comprised naive CD4+ T cells sorted from blood. Subset meaning: CD45RA+ positively selected. The receptors shown here come from a man between 18 and 29 years old in good health.

The CDR3 DNA reads as TGTGCCAGCAGTGAACTAGCGTCCTACAATGAGCAGTTCTTC. It is translated as CASSELASYNEQFF. V and J are TRBV6-4 and TRBJ2-1; 7 bases match TRBD2. The CDR3 is 14 amino acids. In germline, CDR1 is MRHNA, CDR2 SNTAGT. V shed 3 bases and J 1 base; nucleotides not matched to a gene: 0.

The gene calls are TRBV10-3 and TRBJ1-1, with D possibly being TRBD1 (6 bases). CDR1 and CDR2 from the germline V gene are ENHRY and SYGVKD. V lost 4 bases, J lost 3 bases, and 12 bases lay in between. The CDR3 length is 14 residues. CDR3 sequence reads: CAISGGARDTEAFF. The CDR3 DNA reads TGTGCCATCAGTGGGGGGGCTCGGGACACTGAAGCTTTCTTT.

The V call is TRBV4-1, the J call TRBJ1-3, with 9 bases lining up with TRBD1. This CDR3 region has 16 residues. V was clipped by 3 bases and J by 2 bases; unmatched bases: 5. The V gene's germline CDR1 is MGHRA and CDR2 YSYEKL. This chain's CDR3 is CASSHPGQGTGNTIYF. As DNA, the CDR3 is TGCGCCAGCAGCCACCCAGGACAGGGGACTGGAAACACCATATATTTT.

V and J are TRBV4-1 and TRBJ2-7; 8 bases map to TRBD2. The CDR3 length is 16 residues. V trimming: 4 bases; J trimming: 5 bases; junction bases outside the gene matches: 13. CDR1 MGHRA and CDR2 YSYEKL come from the germline V gene. The CDR3 DNA sequence: TGCGCCAGCAGCCTCGGGTCCGGGCGAGCGGGAGACGAGCAGTACTTC. It specifies CASSLGSGRAGDEQYF.

The chain carries TRBV2 and TRBJ2-1; 12 nucleotides agree with TRBD2. The length of the CDR3 is 16 residues. The V gene's germline CDR1 is SNHLY and CDR2 FYNNEI. The V segment lost 7 bases and the J segment 9 bases; nucleotides outside the gene matches: 13. The CDR3: CASKGLAGSPGFEQFF. CDR3 nucleotide sequence: TGTGCCAGCAAAGGACTAGCGGGGAGTCCGGGGTTTGAGCAGTTCTTC.

This clone was detected only once. The chain links TRBV10-1 to TRBJ2-3, with D maybe TRBD2 (7 bases). Per germline, CDR1 WNHNN and CDR2 SYGVQD (reference sequence). Deletions cut 4 bases from V and 2 bases from J, with 10 bases between. The CDR3 length is 14 residues. In nucleotides, the CDR3 is TGCGCCAGCAGTGCGGCGGGGGCCACAGATACGCAGTATTTT. Amino acid sequence: CASSAAGATDTQYF.

This chain joins TRBV6-5 and TRBJ1-1; no reliable D call. Germline V lookup: CDR1 MNHEY, CDR2 SVGAGI. CDR3 length: 14 amino acids. V was cut by 7 bases and J by 1 base, with 13 bases left in between. The chain's CDR3 is CASMASRKNTEAFF. The CDR3 DNA follows: TGTGCCAGCATGGCCAGCAGAAAGAACACTGAAGCTTTCTTT.

This sequence joins TRBV19 and TRBJ2-5; maybe TRBD1 (6 bases). Trimming removed 3 bases from V and 6 bases from J, with 14 bases in between. Germline V lookup: CDR1 LNHDA, CDR2 SQIVND (reference sequence). There are 14 residues in the CDR3. For the CDR3, the DNA is TGTGCCAGTAGTATTTCTTGGACAGAGAAGACCCAGTACTTC. As protein: CASSISWTEKTQYF.

The chain has TRBV18 and TRBJ1-4, with D hard to call. The V gene lost 3 bases and the J gene lost 5 bases, with 13 bases spanning the gap. CDR1 and CDR2 from the germline V gene are KGHSH and LQKENI. The CDR3 spans 15 residues. In DNA form, the CDR3 reads TGTGCCAGCTCACCCACCCGGCAGGCCAATGAAAAACTGTTTTTT. Protein product: CASSPTRQANEKLFF.

This chain uses TRBV4-2 with TRBJ1-4; no firm D call. CDR1 LGHNA and CDR2 YNFKEQ come from the germline V gene. This CDR3 has 18 residues. V was clipped by 0 bases and J by 13 bases, with 27 bases between them. CDR3 bases: TGTGCCAGCAGCCAAGATATGGTCTCGAACAGAGGGTGGGAGATACTGTTTTTT. It encodes CASSQDMVSNRGWEILFF.

This chain uses TRBV7-9 with TRBJ2-1, with D possibly matching TRBD2 (6 bases). Trimming stripped 1 base from V and 6 bases from J, with 22 bases between. Germline V CDR1 and CDR2: SEHNR, FQNEAQ (reference sequence). The CDR3 spans 18 residues. The DNA for the CDR3 is TGTGCCAGCAGCTTAGACAGGAGAATGCAAAGGGGAGGCAATGAGCAGTTCTTC. Residues: CASSLDRRMQRGGNEQFF.

The chain combines TRBV5-1 with TRBJ2-2; 8 bases are a match to TRBD2. V trimming: 5 bases; J trimming: 0 bases; junction bases outside the gene matches: 3. Germline CDR1 reads SGHRS; CDR2 reads YFSETQ. This CDR3 has 15 residues. The CDR3 sequence: CASRRGATNTGELFF. The CDR3 DNA is TGCGCCAGCAGGCGGGGGGCCACGAACACCGGGGAGCTGTTTTTT.

The chain couples TRBV29-1 to TRBJ2-1; 10 nucleotides align to TRBD1. Germline CDR1 reads SQVTM; CDR2 reads ANQGSEA. After removal of 5 bases from V and 4 bases from J, the junction contained 5 bases not matched to a gene. This CDR3 spans 14 amino acids. CDR3 in DNA: TGCAGCGTTTTGGACAGGGGGAAGTACAATGAGCAGTTCTTC. Its translation: CSVLDRGKYNEQFF.